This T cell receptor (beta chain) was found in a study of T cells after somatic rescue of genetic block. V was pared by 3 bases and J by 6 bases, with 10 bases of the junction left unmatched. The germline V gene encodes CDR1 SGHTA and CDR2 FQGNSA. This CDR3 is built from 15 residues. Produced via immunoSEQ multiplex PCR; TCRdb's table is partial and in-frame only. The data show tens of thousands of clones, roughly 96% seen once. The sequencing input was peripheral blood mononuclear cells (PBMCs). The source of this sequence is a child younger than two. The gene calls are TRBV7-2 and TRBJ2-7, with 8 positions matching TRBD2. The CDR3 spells CASSFFGGGGLEQYF. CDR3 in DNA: TGTGCCAGCAGCTTCTTCGGCGGCGGGGGGCTCGAGCAGTACTTC. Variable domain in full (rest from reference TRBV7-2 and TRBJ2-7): GAGVSQSPSNKVTEKGKDVELRCDPISGHTALYWYRQSLGQGLEFLIYFQGNSAPDKSGLPSDRFSAERTGGSVSTLTIQRTQQEDSAVYLCASSFFGGGGLEQYFGPGTRLTVT.